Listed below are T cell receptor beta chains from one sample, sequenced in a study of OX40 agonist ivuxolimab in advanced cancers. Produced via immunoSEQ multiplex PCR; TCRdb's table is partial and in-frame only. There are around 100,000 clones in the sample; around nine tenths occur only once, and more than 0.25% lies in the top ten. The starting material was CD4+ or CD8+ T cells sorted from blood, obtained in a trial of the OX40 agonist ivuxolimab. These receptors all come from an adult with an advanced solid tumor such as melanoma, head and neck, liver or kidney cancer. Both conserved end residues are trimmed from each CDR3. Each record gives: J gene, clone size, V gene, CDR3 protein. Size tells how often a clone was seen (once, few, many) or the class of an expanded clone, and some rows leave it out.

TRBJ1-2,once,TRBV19,ASSIRGRSYGYT
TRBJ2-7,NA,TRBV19,ASSTGLAGYEQY
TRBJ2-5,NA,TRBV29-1,SAYQETQY
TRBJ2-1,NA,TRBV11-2,ASTQGAAGEQF
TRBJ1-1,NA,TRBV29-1,SVMKGNTEAF
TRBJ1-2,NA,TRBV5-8,ASSPAANYGYT
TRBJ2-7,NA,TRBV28,ASSFGTASYEQY
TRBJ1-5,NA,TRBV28,ASRLPGGYQPQH
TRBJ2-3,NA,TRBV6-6,ASSPLADTQY
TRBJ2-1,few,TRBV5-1,ASSFGEYNEQF
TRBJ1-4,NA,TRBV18,ASSPQANEKLF
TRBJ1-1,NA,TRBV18,ASSEGLNKNTEAF
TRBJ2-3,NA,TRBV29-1,SLRGAVGTSGSTDTQY
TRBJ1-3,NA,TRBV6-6,ASSGTSGNTIY
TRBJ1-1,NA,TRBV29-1,SVPRQGWAQDTEAF
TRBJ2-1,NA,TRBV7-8,ASSLVASYGEQF
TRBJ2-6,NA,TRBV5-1,ASSFDPSGANVLT
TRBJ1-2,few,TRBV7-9,ASSWDRGRGYT
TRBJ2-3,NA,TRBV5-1,ASSLPGQSSTDTQY
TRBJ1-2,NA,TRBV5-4,ASSDTGTYGYT
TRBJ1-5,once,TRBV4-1,ASSQDFYRDEGNQPQH
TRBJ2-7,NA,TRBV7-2,ASSVPGLAHEQY